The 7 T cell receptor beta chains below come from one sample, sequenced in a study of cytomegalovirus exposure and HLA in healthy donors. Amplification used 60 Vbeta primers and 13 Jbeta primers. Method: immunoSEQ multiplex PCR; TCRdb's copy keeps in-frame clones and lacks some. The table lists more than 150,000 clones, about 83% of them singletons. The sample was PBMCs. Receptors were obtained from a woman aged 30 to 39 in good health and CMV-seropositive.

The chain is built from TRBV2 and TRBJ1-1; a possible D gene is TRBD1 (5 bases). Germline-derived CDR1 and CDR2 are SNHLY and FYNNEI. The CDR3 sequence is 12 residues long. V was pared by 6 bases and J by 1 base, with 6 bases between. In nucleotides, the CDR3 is TGTGCCAGCAGACAGGAGAACACTGAAGCTTTCTTT. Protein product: CASRQENTEAFF.

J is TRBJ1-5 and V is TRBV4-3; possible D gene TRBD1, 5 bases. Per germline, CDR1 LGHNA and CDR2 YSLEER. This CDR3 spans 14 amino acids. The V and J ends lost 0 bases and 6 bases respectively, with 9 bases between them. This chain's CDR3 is CASSQDRRGQPQHF. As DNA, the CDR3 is TGCGCCAGCAGCCAAGATCGTAGGGGTCAGCCCCAGCATTTT.

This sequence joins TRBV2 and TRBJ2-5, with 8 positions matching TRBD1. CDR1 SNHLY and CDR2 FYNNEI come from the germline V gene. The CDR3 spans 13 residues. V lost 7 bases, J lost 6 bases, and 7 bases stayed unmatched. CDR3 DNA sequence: TGTGCCAGCATCGTAGACAGGGGAAAGACCCAGTACTTC. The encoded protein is CASIVDRGKTQYF.

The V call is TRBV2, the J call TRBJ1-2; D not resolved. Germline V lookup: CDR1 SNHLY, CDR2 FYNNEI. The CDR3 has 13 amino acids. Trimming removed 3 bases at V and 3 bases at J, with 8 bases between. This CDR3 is CASSDSEDYGYTF. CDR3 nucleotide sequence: TGTGCCAGCAGTGATTCAGAAGACTATGGCTACACCTTC.

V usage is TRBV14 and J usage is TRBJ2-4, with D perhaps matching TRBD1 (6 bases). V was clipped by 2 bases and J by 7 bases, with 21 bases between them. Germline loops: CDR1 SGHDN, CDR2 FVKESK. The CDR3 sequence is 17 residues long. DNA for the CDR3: TGTGCCAGCAGCCAATCCCAAACAGGGTACCAACGTAACATTCAGTACTTC. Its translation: CASSQSQTGYQRNIQYF.

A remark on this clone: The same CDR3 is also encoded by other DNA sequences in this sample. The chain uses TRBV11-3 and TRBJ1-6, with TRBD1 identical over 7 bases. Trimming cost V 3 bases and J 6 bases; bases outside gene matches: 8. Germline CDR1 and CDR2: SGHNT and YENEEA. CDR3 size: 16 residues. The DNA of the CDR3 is TGTGCCAGCAGCTTGGGGCCCGGGACAGCTAATTCACCCCTCCACTTT. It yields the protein CASSLGPGTANSPLHF.

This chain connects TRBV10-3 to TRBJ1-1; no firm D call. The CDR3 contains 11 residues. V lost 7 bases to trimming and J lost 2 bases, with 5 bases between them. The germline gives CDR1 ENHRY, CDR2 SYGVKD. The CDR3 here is CAIILNTEAFF. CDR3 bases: TGTGCCATCATTCTAAACACTGAAGCTTTCTTT.